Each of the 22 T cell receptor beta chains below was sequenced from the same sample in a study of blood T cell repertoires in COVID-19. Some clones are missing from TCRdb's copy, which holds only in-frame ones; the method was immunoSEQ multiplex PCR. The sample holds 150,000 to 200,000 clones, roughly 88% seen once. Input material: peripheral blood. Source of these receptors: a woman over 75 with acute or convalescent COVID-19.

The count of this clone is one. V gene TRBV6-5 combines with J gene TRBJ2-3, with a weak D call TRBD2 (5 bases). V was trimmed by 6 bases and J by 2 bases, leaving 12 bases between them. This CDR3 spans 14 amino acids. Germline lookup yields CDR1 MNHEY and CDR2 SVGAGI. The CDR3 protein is CASSTRTSTDTQYF. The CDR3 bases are TGTGCCAGCAGCACTAGGACCTCCACAGATACGCAGTATTTT.

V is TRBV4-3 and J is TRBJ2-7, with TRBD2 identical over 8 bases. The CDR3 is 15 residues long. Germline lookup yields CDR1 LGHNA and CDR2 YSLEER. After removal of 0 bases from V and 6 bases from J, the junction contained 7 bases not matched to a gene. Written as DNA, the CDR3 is TGCGCCAGCAGCCAAGATGGTATCGCGGGGGGCGAGCAGTACTTC. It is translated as CASSQDGIAGGEQYF.

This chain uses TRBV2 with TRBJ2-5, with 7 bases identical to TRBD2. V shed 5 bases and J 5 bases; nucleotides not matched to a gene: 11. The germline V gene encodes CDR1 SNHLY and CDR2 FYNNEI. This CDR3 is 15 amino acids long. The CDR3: CASSLGARGGETQYF. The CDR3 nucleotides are TGTGCCAGCAGTCTCGGGGCCCGGGGAGGGGAGACCCAGTACTTC.

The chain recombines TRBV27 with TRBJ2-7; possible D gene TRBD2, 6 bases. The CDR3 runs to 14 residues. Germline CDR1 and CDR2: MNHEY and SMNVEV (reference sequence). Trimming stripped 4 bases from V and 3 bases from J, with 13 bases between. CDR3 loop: CASSWRVGSYEQYF. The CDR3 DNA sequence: TGTGCCAGCAGTTGGAGGGTGGGGAGCTACGAGCAGTACTTC.

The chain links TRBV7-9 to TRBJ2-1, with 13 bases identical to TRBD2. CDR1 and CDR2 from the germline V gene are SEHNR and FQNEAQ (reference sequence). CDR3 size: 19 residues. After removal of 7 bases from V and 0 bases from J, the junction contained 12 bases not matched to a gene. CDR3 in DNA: TGTGCCAGCACCCCTACCCCGACTAGCGGGGGGAGCTCCTACAATGAGCAGTTCTTC. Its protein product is CASTPTPTSGGSSYNEQFF.

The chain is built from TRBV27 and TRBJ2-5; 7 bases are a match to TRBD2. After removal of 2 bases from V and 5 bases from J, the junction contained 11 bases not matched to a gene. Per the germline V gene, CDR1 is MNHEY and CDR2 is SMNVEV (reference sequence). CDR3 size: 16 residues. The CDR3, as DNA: TGTGCCAGCAGTTTAGCTCCTTTACTAGCGCCGGAGACCCAGTACTTC. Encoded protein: CASSLAPLLAPETQYF.

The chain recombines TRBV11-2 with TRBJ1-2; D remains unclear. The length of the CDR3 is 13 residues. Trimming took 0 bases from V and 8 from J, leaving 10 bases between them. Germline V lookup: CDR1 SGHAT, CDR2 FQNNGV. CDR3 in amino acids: CASSLDAGAGYTF. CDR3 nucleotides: TGTGCCAGCAGCTTAGATGCGGGAGCAGGCTACACCTTC.

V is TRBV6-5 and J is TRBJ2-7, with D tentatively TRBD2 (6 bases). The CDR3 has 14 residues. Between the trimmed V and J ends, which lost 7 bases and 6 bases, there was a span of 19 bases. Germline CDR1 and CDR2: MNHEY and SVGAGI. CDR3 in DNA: TGTGCCAGCAACCCTCTCGGAGGGCCTAGCGAGCAGTACTTC. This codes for CASNPLGGPSEQYF.

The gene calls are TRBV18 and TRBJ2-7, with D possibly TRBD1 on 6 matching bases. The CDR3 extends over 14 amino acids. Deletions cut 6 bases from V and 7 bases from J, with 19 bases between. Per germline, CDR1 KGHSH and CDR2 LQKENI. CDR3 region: CASSRRDTGREQYF. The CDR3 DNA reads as TGTGCCAGCTCGCGCCGGGACACCGGGCGGGAGCAGTACTTC.

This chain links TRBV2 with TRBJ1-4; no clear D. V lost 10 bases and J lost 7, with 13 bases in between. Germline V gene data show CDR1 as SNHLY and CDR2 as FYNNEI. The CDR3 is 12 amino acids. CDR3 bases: TGTGCCACCTTGAGGTCGGGTGAAAAACTGTTTTTT. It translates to CATLRSGEKLFF.

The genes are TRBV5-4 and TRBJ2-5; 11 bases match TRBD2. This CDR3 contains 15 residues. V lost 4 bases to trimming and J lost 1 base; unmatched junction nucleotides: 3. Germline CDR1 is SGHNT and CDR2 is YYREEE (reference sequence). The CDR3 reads CASSPGLAAQETQYF. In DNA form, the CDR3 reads TGTGCCAGCAGCCCGGGACTAGCGGCCCAAGAGACCCAGTACTTC.

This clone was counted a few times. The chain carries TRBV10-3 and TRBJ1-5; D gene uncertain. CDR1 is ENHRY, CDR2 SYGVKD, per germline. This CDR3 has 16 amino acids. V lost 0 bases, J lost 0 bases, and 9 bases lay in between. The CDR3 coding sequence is TGTGCCATCAGTGAGTCCGGTAGCAGTAGCAATCAGCCCCAGCATTTT. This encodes CAISESGSSSNQPQHF.

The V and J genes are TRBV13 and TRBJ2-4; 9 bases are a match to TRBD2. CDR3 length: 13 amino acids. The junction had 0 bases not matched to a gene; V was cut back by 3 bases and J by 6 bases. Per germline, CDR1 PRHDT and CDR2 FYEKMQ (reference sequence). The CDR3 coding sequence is TGTGCCAGCAGCTTGACTAGCGGAAACATTCAGTACTTC. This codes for CASSLTSGNIQYF.

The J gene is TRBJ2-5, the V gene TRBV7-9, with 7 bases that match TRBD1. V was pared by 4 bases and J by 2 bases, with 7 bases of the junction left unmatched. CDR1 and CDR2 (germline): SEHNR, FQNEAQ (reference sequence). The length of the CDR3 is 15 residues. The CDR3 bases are TGTGCCAGCAGCTCAGGGACAGCTTGGCAAGAGACCCAGTACTTC. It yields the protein CASSSGTAWQETQYF. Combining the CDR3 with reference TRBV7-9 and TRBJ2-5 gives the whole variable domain DTGVSQNPRHKITKRGQNVTFRCDPISEHNRLYWYRQTLGQGPEFLTYFQNEAQLEKSRLLSDRFSAERPKGSFSTLEIQRTEQGDSAMYLCASSSGTAWQETQYFGPGTRLLVL.

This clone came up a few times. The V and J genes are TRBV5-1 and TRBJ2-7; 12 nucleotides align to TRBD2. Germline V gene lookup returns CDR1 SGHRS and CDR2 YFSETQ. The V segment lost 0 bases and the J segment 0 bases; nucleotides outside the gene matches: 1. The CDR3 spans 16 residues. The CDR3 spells CASSLASGRASYEQYF. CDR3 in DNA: TGCGCCAGCAGCTTGGCTAGCGGGAGGGCCTCCTACGAGCAGTACTTC.

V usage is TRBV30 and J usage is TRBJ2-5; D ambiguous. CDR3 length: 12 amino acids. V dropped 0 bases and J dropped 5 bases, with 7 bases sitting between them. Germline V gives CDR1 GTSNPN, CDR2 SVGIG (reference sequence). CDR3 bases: TGTGCCTGGAGTGTATCGGAGGAGACCCAGTACTTC. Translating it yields CAWSVSEETQYF.

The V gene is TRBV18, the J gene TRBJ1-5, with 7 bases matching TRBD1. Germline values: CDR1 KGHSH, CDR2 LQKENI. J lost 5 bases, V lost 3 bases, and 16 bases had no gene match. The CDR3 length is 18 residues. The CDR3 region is CASSPHDREGFSDQPQHF. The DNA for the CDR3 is TGTGCCAGCTCACCCCACGACAGGGAAGGATTTTCGGATCAGCCCCAGCATTTT.

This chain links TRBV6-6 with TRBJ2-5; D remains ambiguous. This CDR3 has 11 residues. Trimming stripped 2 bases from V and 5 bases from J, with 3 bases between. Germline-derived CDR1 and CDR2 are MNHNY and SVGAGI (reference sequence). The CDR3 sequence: CASSYSETQYF. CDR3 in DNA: TGTGCCAGCAGTTACAGCGAGACCCAGTACTTC.

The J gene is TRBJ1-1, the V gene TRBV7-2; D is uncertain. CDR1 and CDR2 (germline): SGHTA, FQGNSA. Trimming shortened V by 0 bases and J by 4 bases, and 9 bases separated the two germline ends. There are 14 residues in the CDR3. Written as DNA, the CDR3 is TGTGCCAGCAGCTTAGCCGGGGAGGGCACTGAAGCTTTCTTT. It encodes CASSLAGEGTEAFF.

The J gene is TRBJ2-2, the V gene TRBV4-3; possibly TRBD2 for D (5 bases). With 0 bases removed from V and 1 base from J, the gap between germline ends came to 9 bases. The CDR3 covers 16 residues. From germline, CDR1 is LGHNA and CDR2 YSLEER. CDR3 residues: CASSQEIAGNTGELFF. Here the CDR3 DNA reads TGCGCCAGCAGCCAAGAAATCGCGGGGAACACCGGGGAGCTGTTTTTT.

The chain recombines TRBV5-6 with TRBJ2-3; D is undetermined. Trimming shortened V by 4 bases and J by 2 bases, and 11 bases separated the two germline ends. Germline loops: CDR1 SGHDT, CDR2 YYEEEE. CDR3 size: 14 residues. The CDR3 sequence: CASSTGFFTDTQYF. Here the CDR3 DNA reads TGTGCCAGCAGCACCGGGTTCTTCACAGATACGCAGTATTTT.

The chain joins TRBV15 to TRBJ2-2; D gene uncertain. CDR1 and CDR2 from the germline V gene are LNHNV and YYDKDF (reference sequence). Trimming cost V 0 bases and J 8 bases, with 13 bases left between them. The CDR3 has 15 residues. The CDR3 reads CATSRDRRLSGELFF. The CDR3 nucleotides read TGTGCCACCAGCAGAGATCGGCGGCTATCTGGGGAGCTGTTTTTT.